This T cell receptor beta chain was sequenced in a study of cytomegalovirus exposure and HLA in healthy donors. Study-level points and caveats: In a later analysis, first-cohort TCR clusters were found to tend to co-occur in the approximately 120 validation repertoires. A few CMV-associated chains were confirmed in vitro to be specific for CMV antigens. Rare TCR sequences dominated, though some public TCRs recurred in many donors.

Trimming took 5 bases from V and 5 from J, leaving 9 bases between them. The CDR3 consists of 11 residues. The V gene's germline CDR1 is DFQATT and CDR2 SNEGSKA (reference sequence). Separate from the approximately 720-subject first cohort, the 120-subject validation cohort was the one that the donors belonged to. This clone was picked up a small number of times. The antigen remains undetermined. Sequenced by immunoSEQ multiplex PCR; TCRdb stores in-frame clones only, minus some. The sample records under 130,000 clones, 70% to 90% being singletons. Sequencing was performed on PBMCs. The clonotype comes from a woman aged 18-29 years in good health and CMV-seropositive. This chain joins TRBV20-1 and TRBJ1-2; D gene uncertain. In DNA, the CDR3 is TGCAGTGCTGAGAAATCGTATGGCTACACCTTC. As protein: CSAEKSYGYTF.